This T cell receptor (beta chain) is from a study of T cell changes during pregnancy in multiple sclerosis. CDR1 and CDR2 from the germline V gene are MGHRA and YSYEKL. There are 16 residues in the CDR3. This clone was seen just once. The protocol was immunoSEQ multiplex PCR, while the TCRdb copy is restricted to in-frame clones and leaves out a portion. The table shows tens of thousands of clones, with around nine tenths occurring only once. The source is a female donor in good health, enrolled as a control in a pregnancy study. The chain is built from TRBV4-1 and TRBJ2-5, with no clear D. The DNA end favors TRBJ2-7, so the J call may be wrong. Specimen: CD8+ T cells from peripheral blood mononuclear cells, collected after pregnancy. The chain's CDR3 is CASSQEMSRYSYEQYF. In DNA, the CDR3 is TGCGCCAGCAGCCAAGAAATGTCCAGGTACTCCTACGAGCAGTACTTC.